Listed below are T cell receptor beta chains from one sample, sequenced in a study of shared clonotypes between healthy human individuals. Measured with immunoSEQ multiplex PCR; TCRdb has only the in-frame clones, and not every one. The table records about 640,000 clones, 55% to 75% of them present only once. The specimen was memory CD4+ T cells sorted from blood. Receptors were obtained from a woman in her thirties in good health. CDR3s include the opening cysteine and the closing phenylalanine or tryptophan. D genes are given only for firm matches. Clone size, where shown, is once, few, many, or a class for clones that have expanded.

j_call | d_call | clone_size | v_call | cdr3_nt | cdr3_aa
TRBJ2-3 | TRBD2 | - | TRBV30 | TGTGCCTGGAGGACTAGCGGAGATACGCAGTATTTT | CAWRTSGDTQYF
TRBJ1-4 | - | - | TRBV19 | TGTGCCAGTAGTATGGTGACTAATGAAAAACTGTTTTTT | CASSMVTNEKLFF
TRBJ2-4 | TRBD2 | - | TRBV11-2 | TGTGCCAGCAGCTTACGGGTAATGGCGGGAGACATTCAGTACTTC | CASSLRVMAGDIQYF
TRBJ1-5 | - | - | TRBV21-1 | TGTGCCAGCGACAGGGGGGTAAGTAATCAGCCCCAGCATTTT | CASDRGVSNQPQHF
TRBJ2-1 | TRBD2 | - | TRBV5-5 | TGTGCCAGCAGCCCGGGACTAGCGGGAGGCAATGAGCAGTTCTTC | CASSPGLAGGNEQFF
TRBJ1-4 | - | - | TRBV4-1 | TGCGCCAGCAGCCAAACACGGCAGGGGTTTGAAAAACTGTTTTTT | CASSQTRQGFEKLFF
TRBJ2-1 | - | - | TRBV25-1 | TGTGCCAGCAGTGACGGATACAGGGAGGCGCAGTTCTTC | CASSDGYREAQFF
TRBJ2-3 | TRBD1 | - | TRBV25-1 | TGTGCCAGCAGGACTACAACAGGGGGCACGCAGTATTTT | CASRTTTGGTQYF
TRBJ1-5 | - | - | TRBV27 | TGTGCCAGCAGTGGGAGGGACATCGATCAGCCCCAGCATTTT | CASSGRDIDQPQHF
TRBJ2-3 | - | - | TRBV11-2 | TGTGCCAGCAGCCGCTCGGGAGGGGGCGCGGCAGATACGCAGTATTTT | CASSRSGGGAADTQYF
TRBJ1-5 | - | - | TRBV10-3 | TGTGCCATCAGTGACGGTAATCAGCCCCAGCATTTT | CAISDGNQPQHF
TRBJ1-1 | - | - | TRBV19 | TGTGCCAGTAGGCGACAGGAGGAAGCTTTCTTT | CASRRQEEAFF
TRBJ1-4 | TRBD1 | - | TRBV2 | TGTGCCAGCAGTAGGGACAGGGATCGTGTTGAAAAACTGTTTTTT | CASSRDRDRVEKLFF
TRBJ2-7 | TRBD1 | - | TRBV18 | TGTGCCAGCTCTCGGGACAGGTTCGAGCAGTACTTC | CASSRDRFEQYF
TRBJ1-1 | TRBD1 | - | TRBV18 | TGTGCCAGCTCACCAGAACTTGGGACAGGCGAAGCTTTCTTT | CASSPELGTGEAFF
TRBJ2-1 | - | once | TRBV7-8 | TGTGCCAGCAGCCTAAGAAGCTCCTACAATGAGCAGTTCTTC | CASSLRSSYNEQFF
TRBJ2-7 | TRBD2 | - | TRBV7-2 | TGTGCCAGCAGCTCGGGACTAGCGGGAGCCCCGGGTGAGCAGTACTTC | CASSSGLAGAPGEQYF
TRBJ2-1 | TRBD2 | - | TRBV27 | TGTGCCAGCAGTAACAGCGGGGGGCATAACAATGAGCAGTTCTTC | CASSNSGGHNNEQFF
TRBJ2-5 | TRBD2 | - | TRBV7-9 | TGTGCCAGCAGCTTAGCGCGGAGCGGGACGGAGACCCAGTACTTC | CASSLARSGTETQYF
TRBJ2-7 | TRBD2 | few | TRBV4-1 | TGCGCCAGCAGCCAAGATAGTACGGGGGGGGGCCTCGGCGAGCAGTACTTC | CASSQDSTGGGLGEQYF
TRBJ1-1 | - | - | TRBV30 | TGTGCCTGGAGGGGGGCAGTCGCTGAAGCTTTCTTT | CAWRGAVAEAFF
TRBJ1-1 | - | - | TRBV11-2 | TGTGCCAGCAGCTTAATCCGTGGGCGAGTCAACACTGAAGCTTTCTTT | CASSLIRGRVNTEAFF
TRBJ2-3 | - | - | TRBV4-2 | TGTGCCAGCAGCGGTCAGGGTTGGGATACGCAGTATTTT | CASSGQGWDTQYF
TRBJ2-7 | - | - | TRBV4-2 | TGTGCCAGCAGCCAAGCCGGCACTAGTATGCTCGAGCAGTACTTC | CASSQAGTSMLEQYF
TRBJ1-5 | - | - | TRBV28 | TGTGCCAGCAGTGATCCAGGTGTCCAAGGGCCCCAGCATTTT | CASSDPGVQGPQHF
TRBJ2-3 | - | few | TRBV5-5 | TGTGCCAGCAGCTTGGGTCAAGCGCCGGATACGCAGTATTTT | CASSLGQAPDTQYF
TRBJ2-7 | TRBD1 | - | TRBV15 | TGTGCCACCAGCAGAGATAAGAGACAGGGAAGGTCCAAATCCTACGAGCAGTACTTC | CATSRDKRQGRSKSYEQYF
TRBJ2-3 | - | - | TRBV6-5 | TGTGCCAGCAGTTCAACCTCGGGGAGGGATACGCAGTATTTT | CASSSTSGRDTQYF
TRBJ2-1 | TRBD1 | - | TRBV6-5 | TGTGCCAGCAGTCCGGGACAGTTTATAGGTAATGAGCAGTTCTTC | CASSPGQFIGNEQFF
TRBJ2-7 | - | - | TRBV29-1 | TGCAGTGCCACCAGGGGCGAGCAGTACTTC | CSATRGEQYF
TRBJ2-7 | TRBD1 | - | TRBV27 | TGTGCCAGCAGTCCCAACAGGGGGCCCTACGAGCAGTACTTC | CASSPNRGPYEQYF
TRBJ1-1 | - | - | TRBV15 | TGTGCCACCAGCAGAGCGGACAGTTTGAACACTGAAGCTTTCTTT | CATSRADSLNTEAFF
TRBJ2-5 | - | many | TRBV29-1 | TGCAGCGTTTCCAGCTTCCAAGAGACCCAGTACTTC | CSVSSFQETQYF
TRBJ2-1 | - | once | TRBV27 | TGTGCCAGCAGTTTATCTAGCGGTTACTACAATGAGCAGTTCTTC | CASSLSSGYYNEQFF
TRBJ2-3 | - | - | TRBV18 | TGTGCCAGCTCACCATTCTCAAGCCGGTACACAGATACGCAGTATTTT | CASSPFSSRYTDTQYF
TRBJ1-2 | - | - | TRBV5-1 | TGCGCCAGCAGCTTGTCGGCAATCAGCAAAAACTATGGCTACACCTTC | CASSLSAISKNYGYTF
TRBJ2-5 | - | - | TRBV19 | TGTGCCAGTAGTTCTGGGAAAGAGACCCAGTACTTC | CASSSGKETQYF
TRBJ1-5 | - | - | TRBV27 | TGTGCCAGCAGCTTAGCAAGACACCACAATCAGCCCCAGCATTTT | CASSLARHHNQPQHF
TRBJ2-1 | TRBD1 | - | TRBV29-1 | TGCAGCGTTTCAGGCGGGACAGGGATCTACAATGAGCAGTTCTTC | CSVSGGTGIYNEQFF
TRBJ2-1 | TRBD2 | - | TRBV6-1 | TGTGCCAGCAGTGAACTAGCGGGAGGGCCCTACAATGAGCAGTTCTTC | CASSELAGGPYNEQFF
TRBJ1-6 | - | - | TRBV7-7 | TGTGCCAGCAGCTTAGTGGATTTAAGGGGACGGCAAAATTCACCCCTCCACTTT | CASSLVDLRGRQNSPLHF
TRBJ2-3 | TRBD2 | - | TRBV11-3 | TGTGCCAGCAGCTGTCCCAAGCGGGAGACCTTCACAGATACGCAGTATTTT | CASSCPKRETFTDTQYF